This TCR beta chain came from a study of blood T cells in healthy people across ages. PCR was performed a second time for roughly 6 to 12 cycles using a sample-barcoded 5' primer and a J-beta primer mix. Each cDNA molecule was tagged by a template-switch adaptor with 12 random nucleotides. TCRdb re-called the 5' RACE reads with MiXCR, one entry per CDR3 protein. The repertoire includes approximately 800,000 distinct CDR3 sequences, approximately 67% of them detected once, and about a quarter sits in the top ten. V lost 0 bases, J lost 4 bases, and 10 bases lay in between. CDR3 size: 14 residues. Germline-derived CDR1 and CDR2 are LGHNA and YSLEER. The donors, all healthy, were Caucasians living in Russia, aged roughly 6 to 100. This clonotype was seen only once.

The chain links TRBV4-3 to TRBJ2-7; possibly TRBD1 or TRBD2 for D (5 bases each). This clonotype was sampled from a man aged 25-45 years in good health. Sequencing input: blood. Written as DNA, the CDR3 is TGCGCCAGCAGCCAAGATTGGGGGTTTTACGAGCAGTACTTC. This sequence encodes CASSQDWGFYEQYF.